This note documents a single T cell receptor beta chain sequence. What it binds is unknown. V was cut by 0 bases and J by 2 bases, with 9 bases left in between. Per the germline V gene, CDR1 is GTSNPN and CDR2 is SVGIG (reference sequence). This CDR3 has 14 amino acids. The data stem from a study of CD4 T cells in relation to SARS-CoV-2 and coronaviruses. Before the COVID-19 pandemic, during about 2010-2018, CD4+ T cells were taken from unexposed donors. Cryopreserved PBMCs were CD4-enriched, then split into naive and memory cells. Study observations and caveats: Crossreactive clones expanded significantly less to SARS-CoV-2 than monoreactive clones. Roughly 65% of donors had memory CD4+ clonotypes crossrecognizing SARS-CoV-2 and common cold coronavirus spike.

Naive and memory CD4+ T cell DNA was deep-sequenced without culture. The protocol was immunoSEQ multiplex PCR, while the TCRdb copy is restricted to in-frame clones and leaves out a portion. The sample holds 60,000 to 85,000 clones, more than 80% seen once. Source material: naive CD4+ T cells from PBMCs. Subset here: naive CD4+ T cells isolated by negative enrichment. This TCR came from a human donor in good health. The chain is built from TRBV30 and TRBJ2-3, with D possibly being TRBD1 (5 bases). DNA of the CDR3: TGTGCCTGGAGTGTGGCAGGGAACACAGATACGCAGTATTTT. Encoded protein: CAWSVAGNTDTQYF.